The 32 T cell receptor beta chains below all came from one sample that was sequenced in a study of blood T cell repertoires in COVID-19. Profiling relied on immunoSEQ multiplex PCR, and the TCRdb table lists in-frame clones only, not all of them. The sample yields approximately 70,000 clones, around 76% seen once. The sequencing sample was made of peripheral blood. These receptors originate from a human donor in a cohort sampled during active COVID-19.

This chain joins TRBV30 and TRBJ1-1, with D hard to call. The V and J ends lost 5 bases and 10 bases respectively, with 14 bases between them. CDR1 and CDR2 (germline): GTSNPN, SVGIG (reference sequence). The CDR3 consists of 11 residues. The CDR3 region has the DNA TGTGCCTGGCTCCCCCCGGCGGGAGCTTTCTTT. It encodes CAWLPPAGAFF.

The J gene is TRBJ2-7, the V gene TRBV7-8; 10 positions agree with TRBD1. With 4 bases clipped from V and 0 bases from J, the junction kept 9 bases outside the gene matches. Germline CDR1 is SGHVS and CDR2 is FQNEAQ. This CDR3 is 17 amino acids long. The CDR3 loop is CASSYLWTGGSSYEQYF. In DNA form, the CDR3 reads TGTGCCAGCAGCTACCTCTGGACAGGGGGGAGCTCCTACGAGCAGTACTTC.

This sequence joins TRBV5-5 and TRBJ1-1; no reliable D call. CDR1 and CDR2 (germline): SGHKS, YYEKEE (reference sequence). The CDR3 is 13 residues long. Trimming left V 7 bases short and J 5 bases short, with 15 bases between. The CDR3 protein is CASFSAGWTEAFF. CDR3 coding DNA: TGTGCCAGCTTCAGTGCAGGCTGGACTGAAGCTTTCTTT.

The chain joins TRBV3-1 (or the pseudogene TRBV3-2) to TRBJ1-5; D not resolved. V was shortened by 4 bases and J by 8 bases, with 18 bases between the two germline ends. Germline loops: CDR1 LGHDT, CDR2 YNNKEL (reference sequence). The CDR3 extends over 15 amino acids. This CDR3 is CASSPFGGQNEPQHF. CDR3 coding DNA: TGTGCCAGCAGCCCGTTTGGCGGGCAAAATGAGCCCCAGCATTTT.

The chain has TRBV7-8 and TRBJ1-4, with TRBD1 matching over 9 bases. V was clipped by 1 base and J by 3 bases; unmatched bases: 6. Germline loops: CDR1 SGHVS, CDR2 FQNEAQ. This CDR3 contains 17 residues. The CDR3 DNA sequence: TGTGCCAGCAGCTTAGGGGGACAGGGCCCAGCTAATGAAAAACTGTTTTTT. As protein: CASSLGGQGPANEKLFF.

CDR3 nucleotide sequence: TGTGCCAGCAAGCGGTCGCGAGAAAACTACACCTTC. Translation: CASKRSRENYTF. This chain joins TRBV6-5 and TRBJ1-2; D ambiguous. The germline V gene has CDR1 MNHEY and CDR2 SVGAGI. V dropped 7 bases and J dropped 10 bases, with 16 bases sitting between them. The CDR3 loop spans 12 amino acids.

V usage is TRBV30 and J usage is TRBJ1-6; no definite D call. CDR3 length: 14 residues. Trimming stripped 4 bases from V and 13 bases from J, with 20 bases between. The germline V gene has CDR1 GTSNPN and CDR2 SVGIG (reference sequence). DNA of the CDR3: TGTGCCTGGAAGGAGGGTTCGGGCCTTTACCCCCTCCACTTT. This gives the protein CAWKEGSGLYPLHF.

The chain has TRBV6-6 and TRBJ1-5, with TRBD1 matching over 8 bases. V gave up 6 bases and J gave up 4 bases; unmatched junction bases: 11. The CDR3 is 16 residues long. Germline V gene sequence: CDR1 MNHNY, CDR2 SVGAGI (reference sequence). DNA of the CDR3: TGTGCCAGCAGCCCCCCTCCCGGGACAGGAAATCAGCCCCAGCATTTT. Its translation: CASSPPPGTGNQPQHF.

This clone was seen only a few times. CDR3 DNA sequence: TGTGCCACCAGCAGACTACAGGGAATGGGTGGCTACACCTTC. Protein product: CATSRLQGMGGYTF. The chain is built from TRBV15 and TRBJ1-2; D may be TRBD1 (6 bases). Germline assignment: CDR1 LNHNV and CDR2 YYDKDF (reference sequence). The CDR3 has 14 amino acids. Trimming pared 2 bases from V and 7 bases from J, leaving 14 bases between.

The sample holds a few counts of this clone. The chain couples TRBV7-3 to TRBJ2-3; 8 bases agree with TRBD2. The CDR3 has 13 residues. With 5 bases clipped from V and 9 bases from J, the junction kept 7 bases outside the gene matches. Germline V gene data show CDR1 as SGHTA and CDR2 as FQGTGA. In DNA form, the CDR3 reads TGTGCCAGCAGCCCACAAAGCGGGGGCACGCAGTATTTT. Translating it yields CASSPQSGGTQYF. Full variable domain (rest looked up from reference TRBV7-3 and TRBJ2-3): GAGVSQTPSNKVTEKGKYVELRCDPISGHTALYWYRQSLGQGPEFLIYFQGTGAADDSGLPNDRFFAVRPEGSVSTLKIQRTERGDSAVYLCASSPQSGGTQYFGPGTRLTVL.

This chain connects TRBV4-3 to TRBJ2-1; 8 bases align to TRBD2. Germline V gene lookup returns CDR1 LGHNA and CDR2 YSLEER. J lost 9 bases, V lost 4 bases, and 14 bases had no gene match. The CDR3 is 16 residues long. The CDR3 is CASSPSWAGGRGEQFF. In DNA form, the CDR3 reads TGCGCCAGCAGCCCCTCCTGGGCGGGGGGCCGGGGTGAGCAGTTCTTC.

The rearrangement links TRBV2 to TRBJ2-7; TRBD1 agrees at 7 bases. From germline, CDR1 is SNHLY and CDR2 FYNNEI. This CDR3 contains 14 residues. With V trimmed by 7 bases and J by 7 bases, 13 bases remained unmatched. CDR3 in amino acids: CASTGQGVSGEQYF. CDR3 nucleotide sequence: TGTGCCAGCACTGGTCAGGGGGTATCTGGAGAGCAGTACTTC.

This clone was seen just once. The chain employs TRBV2 and TRBJ1-4; D is ambiguous. CDR1 is SNHLY and CDR2 is FYNNEI in the germline V gene. V lost 4 bases and J lost 5, with 14 bases in between. The CDR3 is 15 amino acids. CDR3 sequence: CASSVRRGENEKLFF. The CDR3 DNA reads as TGTGCCAGCAGTGTCCGTCGAGGAGAAAATGAAAAACTGTTTTTT. The variable domain in full, with the rest retrieved from reference TRBV2 and TRBJ1-4, is EPEVTQTPSHQVTQMGQEVILRCVPISNHLYFYWYRQILGQKVEFLVSFYNNEISEKSEIFDDQFSVERPDGSNFTLKIRSTKLEDSAMYFCASSVRRGENEKLFFGSGTQLSVL.

This clone was counted a single time. The chain couples TRBV2 to TRBJ1-2; TRBD1 might be the D (6 bases). Germline loops: CDR1 SNHLY, CDR2 FYNNEI. The CDR3 length is 12 residues. Trimming stripped 7 bases from V and 6 bases from J, with 12 bases between. In DNA, the CDR3 is TGTGCCAGCAAGACACAGGGTAATGGCTACACCTTC. Translation: CASKTQGNGYTF. Based on the CDR3 plus reference TRBV2 and TRBJ1-2, the full variable domain is EPEVTQTPSHQVTQMGQEVILRCVPISNHLYFYWYRQILGQKVEFLVSFYNNEISEKSEIFDDQFSVERPDGSNFTLKIRSTKLEDSAMYFCASKTQGNGYTFGSGTRLTVV.

This clone showed up just a few times. V usage is TRBV29-1 and J usage is TRBJ1-4; D may be TRBD1 (5 bases). This CDR3 comprises 15 residues. Germline V gene sequence: CDR1 SQVTM, CDR2 ANQGSEA. The ends were cut back, 5 bases at V and 0 bases at J, with 13 bases in the middle. This CDR3 is CSVLALQATNEKLFF. As DNA, the CDR3 is TGCAGCGTTCTGGCATTACAGGCAACTAATGAAAAACTGTTTTTT.

The DNA for the CDR3 is TGCGCCAGCAGCCATGCAGGGGTGGGCTATGGCTACACCTTC. It translates to CASSHAGVGYGYTF. The chain has TRBV4-1 and TRBJ1-2, with D possibly being TRBD1 (6 bases). Trimming stripped 3 bases from V and 4 bases from J, with 12 bases between. The germline gives CDR1 MGHRA, CDR2 YSYEKL. There are 14 residues in the CDR3.

This rearrangement joins TRBV18 to TRBJ1-2; tentatively, D is TRBD1 (5 bases). The CDR3 length is 14 residues. Germline V gene sequence: CDR1 KGHSH, CDR2 LQKENI. V shed 2 bases and J shed 2 bases, with 9 bases lying between them. The CDR3 sequence: CASSPSAGNYGYTF. The CDR3 region has the DNA TGTGCCAGCTCACCAAGCGCAGGGAACTATGGCTACACCTTC.

This clone was seen more than once but under ten times. The chain uses TRBV12-3 or TRBV12-4 and TRBJ2-1; possible D gene TRBD2, 5 bases. The CDR3 extends over 12 amino acids. V was cut by 6 bases and J by 6 bases, with 9 bases left in between. DNA of the CDR3: TGTGCCAGCAGACTAGAACTCAATGAGCAGTTCTTC. It specifies CASRLELNEQFF.

V gene TRBV11-1 combines with J gene TRBJ2-7, with 7 bases fitting TRBD1. CDR3 length: 14 amino acids. Germline CDR1 SGHAT, CDR2 FQDESV (reference sequence). J gave up 2 bases and V 6 bases, and 7 bases lay outside the gene matches. DNA for the CDR3: TGTGCCAGCAGACAACAGGGGCTCCCCTACGAGCAGTACTTC. Residues: CASRQQGLPYEQYF.

In its sample, this clone was seen a few times. The chain links TRBV5-1 to TRBJ1-2; D may be TRBD1 (5 bases). This CDR3 region has 13 residues. The germline CDR1 and CDR2 sequences are SGHRS and YFSETQ. V dropped 4 bases and J dropped 5 bases, with 12 bases sitting between them. The CDR3 is CASSLVGGYGYTF. CDR3 sequence (DNA): TGCGCCAGCAGCCTTGTGGGGGGGTATGGCTACACCTTC.

The rearrangement joins TRBV7-8 to TRBJ1-6, with D perhaps matching TRBD1 (6 bases). V lost 0 bases and J lost 7, with 13 bases in between. This CDR3 has 16 amino acids. In germline, CDR1 is SGHVS, CDR2 FQNEAQ. The chain's CDR3 is CASSLALRGTNSPLHF. The CDR3 bases are TGTGCCAGCAGCTTAGCGCTCCGAGGGACAAATTCACCCCTCCACTTT.

The chain couples TRBV7-2 to TRBJ2-3, with TRBD2 matching 8 bases. The CDR3 consists of 17 residues. The V gene end was trimmed by 5 bases and the J gene end by 3 bases; junction bases not matched to a gene: 13. Germline V gene sequence: CDR1 SGHTA, CDR2 FQGNSA. This CDR3 is CASSAPRGGGRTDTQYF. CDR3 DNA sequence: TGTGCCAGCAGCGCACCTCGGGGGGGTGGGAGGACAGATACGCAGTATTTT.

The chain employs TRBV10-3 and TRBJ2-7; tentatively, D is TRBD2 (5 bases). Looked up from germline, CDR1 is ENHRY and CDR2 is SYGVKD. The CDR3 sequence is 15 residues long. V was trimmed by 3 bases and J by 3 bases, leaving 15 bases between them. CDR3 in DNA: TGTGCCATCAGTGATGTGACTATGGGTTTCTACGAGCAGTACTTC. Translating gives CAISDVTMGFYEQYF.

The genes are TRBV5-4 and TRBJ2-5, with 7 nucleotides matching TRBD2. V dropped 5 bases and J dropped 2; count of bases not matched to a gene: 6. Looked up from germline, CDR1 is SGHNT and CDR2 is YYREEE (reference sequence). The CDR3 is 14 amino acids. DNA of the CDR3: TGTGCCAGCAGGCCGCCGGGAGGACAAGAGACCCAGTACTTC. It specifies CASRPPGGQETQYF.

The rearrangement links TRBV2 to TRBJ2-7; 8 bases align to TRBD2. Germline lookup yields CDR1 SNHLY and CDR2 FYNNEI. V shed 6 bases, J shed 5 bases, and the junction held 9 bases outside the gene matches. This CDR3 contains 14 residues. The CDR3 protein is CASSGSGATNEQYF. The CDR3 region has the DNA TGTGCCAGCAGCGGTAGCGGGGCGACTAACGAGCAGTACTTC.

In DNA, the CDR3 is TGTGCCGGGCGAGGGCAGGGGGACTATGGCTACACCTTC. Translated, it gives CAGRGQGDYGYTF. This chain connects TRBV2 to TRBJ1-2, with 7 bases lining up with TRBD1. CDR3 length equals 13 residues. Unmatched junction bases numbered 9, after V lost 11 bases and J lost 3 bases. Germline V gene data show CDR1 as SNHLY and CDR2 as FYNNEI.

DNA of the CDR3: TGTGCCAGCAGCTTAGACAGGGGATCTGAAAAACTGTTTTTT. It codes for CASSLDRGSEKLFF. V gene TRBV7-2 combines with J gene TRBJ1-4; 7 nucleotides align to TRBD1. V was clipped by 1 base and J by 7 bases; unmatched bases: 3. Germline lookup yields CDR1 SGHTA and CDR2 FQGNSA. The CDR3 is 14 residues long.

The J gene is TRBJ1-2, the V gene TRBV9; 8 bases fit TRBD1. CDR3 length equals 14 residues. Germline V lookup: CDR1 SGDLS, CDR2 YYNGEE. Trimming at V came to 1 base and at J to 2 bases, leaving 1 base not matched to a gene. CDR3 sequence (DNA): TGTGCCAGCAGCGTACAGGGGGCGAACTATGGCTACACCTTC. It yields the protein CASSVQGANYGYTF.

This sequence joins TRBV7-9 and TRBJ2-4; D gene uncertain. The CDR3 loop spans 16 amino acids. Germline CDR1 and CDR2: SEHNR and FQNEAQ (reference sequence). V lost 4 bases and J 4 bases, leaving 17 bases between the germline ends. CDR3 loop: CASSYYSDSAKNIQYF. The DNA of the CDR3 is TGTGCCAGCAGCTACTACTCCGACTCGGCTAAAAACATTCAGTACTTC.

This clone was counted between two and nine times. V is TRBV11-2 and J is TRBJ2-7, with unresolved D. The CDR3 loop spans 11 amino acids. V was clipped by 2 bases and J by 5 bases, with 4 bases between them. The V gene's germline CDR1 is SGHAT and CDR2 FQNNGV. CDR3 nucleotide sequence: TGTGCCAGCAGCTTATTCAACGAGCAGTACTTC. Protein: CASSLFNEQYF.

The gene calls are TRBV2 and TRBJ1-1; possibly TRBD1 for D (5 bases). This CDR3 region has 11 residues. V dropped 7 bases and J dropped 10 bases, with 13 bases sitting between them. Germline CDR1 reads SNHLY; CDR2 reads FYNNEI. The CDR3 DNA is TGTGCCAGCACCTTCGGGGGGGGAGCTTTCTTT. This codes for CASTFGGGAFF.

This clone was found a few times. The CDR3 region is CASMVGQGDSPLHF. CDR3 sequence (DNA): TGCGCCAGCATGGTAGGGCAGGGGGATTCACCCCTCCACTTT. The rearrangement joins TRBV10-2 to TRBJ1-6; TRBD1 aligns across 7 bases. The CDR3 runs 14 residues. The V gene end was trimmed by 7 bases and the J gene end by 8 bases; junction bases not matched to a gene: 8. Germline values: CDR1 WSHSY, CDR2 SAAADI.